The 14 T cell receptor beta chains listed next were all sequenced from one sample in a study of CD8 T cells in ankylosing spondylitis. Study conclusions and caveats: Blood of patients with ankylosing spondylitis appeared to be characterized by a TCR beta motif of several highly homologous variants.

TCRdb re-called the 5' RACE reads with MiXCR, one entry per CDR3 protein. The repertoire includes roughly 350,000 distinct CDR3 sequences, less than 10% of them detected once, and about 15% sits in the top ten. Antigens for these TCRs are unknown. Sequences were obtained from blood, either unsorted or a sorted T cell fraction (not recorded which). These receptor sequences come from a male donor with ankylosing spondylitis.

This rearrangement joins TRBV7-8 to TRBJ1-1; D remains ambiguous. V was shortened by 2 bases and J by 0 bases, with 7 bases between the two germline ends. Germline V gene data show CDR1 as SGHVS and CDR2 as FQNEAQ. The CDR3 is 14 residues long. Written as DNA, the CDR3 is TGTGCCAGCAGCTTAAACACAATGAACACTGAAGCTTTCTTT. Translated, it gives CASSLNTMNTEAFF.

In this sample, this clonotype turned up a few times. V and J are TRBV20-1 and TRBJ2-1; D unclear. V was shortened by 4 bases and J by 2 bases, with 9 bases between the two germline ends. Looked up from germline, CDR1 is DFQATT and CDR2 is SNEGSKA (reference sequence). The CDR3 loop spans 13 amino acids. The CDR3 sequence is CSAILTAYNEQFF. The CDR3 bases are TGCAGTGCTATTCTTACGGCCTACAATGAGCAGTTCTTC.

This clonotype has only a few counts. The V and J genes are TRBV28 and TRBJ2-7; TRBD1 might be the D (6 bases). The CDR3 runs to 14 residues. Deletions cut 5 bases from V and 7 bases from J, with 18 bases between. Germline V lookup: CDR1 MDHEN, CDR2 SYDVKM. This CDR3 reads CASSPTTGAREQYF. In DNA, the CDR3 is TGTGCCAGCAGTCCAACGACAGGAGCGAGGGAGCAGTACTTC. Full variable domain (remainder filled in from reference TRBV28 and TRBJ2-7): DVKVTQSSRYLVKRTGEKVFLECVQDMDHENMFWYRQDPGLGLRLIYFSYDVKMKEKGDIPEGYSVSREKKERFSLILESASTNQTSMYLCASSPTTGAREQYFGPGTRLTVT.

This clonotype was recorded many times. V and J are TRBV18 and TRBJ2-1; 10 bases line up with TRBD2. Germline CDR1 and CDR2: KGHSH and LQKENI. After removal of 6 bases from V and 7 bases from J, the junction contained 12 bases not matched to a gene. CDR3 length: 16 residues. CDR3 in DNA: TGTGCCAGCTCGAGCGGACTAGCGGAGATCCGGAATGAGCAGTTCTTC. Translating it yields CASSSGLAEIRNEQFF.

There are many counts of this clonotype. The rearrangement joins TRBV20-1 to TRBJ2-1; 9 bases fit TRBD2. Unmatched junction bases numbered 9, after V lost 5 bases and J lost 7 bases. The CDR3 totals 14 residues. Per germline, CDR1 DFQATT and CDR2 SNEGSKA (reference sequence). The CDR3, as DNA: TGCAGTGCTTTTAGCGGGGGCTTCGGAAATGAGCAGTTCTTC. It encodes CSAFSGGFGNEQFF.

The chain employs TRBV7-3 and TRBJ2-1; D not certain. Germline-derived CDR1 and CDR2 are SGHTA and FQGTGA. CDR3 size: 13 residues. Trimming pared 3 bases from V and 4 bases from J, leaving 7 bases between. The CDR3 bases are TGTGCCAGCAGCTTTATCCATTACAATGAGCAGTTCTTC. Amino acid sequence: CASSFIHYNEQFF.

The V call is TRBV7-9, the J call TRBJ2-7, with 11 bases matching TRBD1. After removal of 1 base from V and 4 bases from J, the junction contained 9 bases not matched to a gene. Per the germline V gene, CDR1 is SEHNR and CDR2 is FQNEAQ (reference sequence). The CDR3 is 17 residues long. CDR3 DNA: TGTGCCAGCAGCTTAGTGTATTCGGGACAGGGGGATTACGAGCAGTACTTC. The encoded protein is CASSLVYSGQGDYEQYF.

The sample holds a few counts of this clonotype. The CDR3 coding sequence is TGCAGCGTTGAAGATGGATCTAGCGGGAGTACCGGGGAGCTGTTTTTT. It specifies CSVEDGSSGSTGELFF. The chain couples TRBV29-1 to TRBJ2-2, with 10 bases fitting TRBD2. The V gene end was trimmed by 0 bases and the J gene end by 5 bases; junction bases not matched to a gene: 6. CDR3 length: 16 amino acids. CDR1 is SQVTM and CDR2 is ANQGSEA in the germline V gene.

This clonotype was seen a few times. The rearrangement joins TRBV20-1 to TRBJ2-7; the D gene is possibly TRBD2 (6 bases). V dropped 0 bases and J dropped 0 bases, with 12 bases sitting between them. Per the germline V gene, CDR1 is DFQATT and CDR2 is SNEGSKA (reference sequence). The CDR3 has 15 residues. Here the CDR3 DNA reads TGCAGTGCTAGAGATCCTGGACTACCCTCCTACGAGCAGTACTTC. Its translation: CSARDPGLPSYEQYF.

Here the CDR3 DNA reads TGTGCCACCAGTGATTTCCGGGACAGCACCGGGGAGCTGTTTTTT. Amino acid sequence: CATSDFRDSTGELFF. The rearrangement joins TRBV24-1 to TRBJ2-2; TRBD1 aligns across 7 bases. CDR1 is KGHDR, CDR2 SFDVKD, per germline. Trimming at V came to 1 base and at J to 4 bases, leaving 2 bases not matched to a gene. This CDR3 has 15 residues.

A few counts support this clonotype. The chain couples TRBV5-1 to TRBJ2-3; possible D gene TRBD1, 6 bases. CDR1 SGHRS and CDR2 YFSETQ come from the germline V gene. V dropped 2 bases and J dropped 5 bases, with 15 bases sitting between them. The CDR3 is 15 residues long. CDR3 DNA sequence: TGCGCCAGCAGCTTTTCTTCAGGGGTATTAGATACGCAGTATTTT. The encoded protein is CASSFSSGVLDTQYF.

A few counts support this clonotype. This sequence joins TRBV28 and TRBJ2-1, with D unclear. The CDR3 sequence is 15 residues long. V was clipped by 6 bases and J by 0 bases, with 12 bases between them. Germline V CDR1 and CDR2: MDHEN, SYDVKM. For the CDR3, the DNA is TGTGCCAGCAGGCCCGCCTCTTACTCCTACAATGAGCAGTTCTTC. Protein sequence: CASRPASYSYNEQFF.

The rearrangement links TRBV20-1 to TRBJ2-1; the D is unclear. The CDR3 extends over 15 amino acids. Trimming left V 3 bases short and J 10 bases short, with 22 bases between. The germline V gene encodes CDR1 DFQATT and CDR2 SNEGSKA (reference sequence). This CDR3 reads CSASVPADLHIEQFF. In DNA, the CDR3 is TGCAGTGCTAGTGTCCCAGCCGACCTCCATATCGAGCAGTTCTTC.

This clonotype was picked up a small number of times. The CDR3 sequence: CASSLGAGVADTQYF. CDR3 nucleotides: TGTGCCAGCAGCTTGGGAGCTGGGGTCGCAGATACGCAGTATTTT. The rearrangement joins TRBV5-6 to TRBJ2-3; D gene uncertain. Looked up from germline, CDR1 is SGHDT and CDR2 is YYEEEE. CDR3 length: 15 residues. Trimming removed 0 bases at V and 4 bases at J, with 12 bases between.